This TCR beta chain appears in the sequencing data of a study of beta chain features in type 1 diabetes. The sequenced template was cDNA made from the entire isolated RNA. Method: immunoSEQ multiplex PCR; TCRdb's copy keeps in-frame clones and lacks some. The sample carries fewer than 400,000 clones, 7.5% to 9% recorded once. The V end was cut by 4 bases, the J end by 7 bases, with 10 bases between. CDR1 is MDHEN and CDR2 is SYDVKM in the germline V gene. The CDR3 length is 12 residues. Comment on this clone: The identical CDR3 is also encoded by other nucleotide sequences in the sample.

Sequencing was carried out using central memory CD4+ T cells from blood. The rearrangement links TRBV28 to TRBJ1-2; weak D call: TRBD1 (6 bases). The clonotype originates from a young woman in good health. Here the CDR3 reads CASSSQGGGYTF. In DNA form, the CDR3 reads TGTGCCAGCAGTTCACAGGGAGGTGGCTACACCTTC.